The entry below gives a single T cell receptor beta chain sequence along with its context. This clonotype turned up a few times. Its antigen target is currently unknown. The input lacks base qualities; no much larger clone sits a single base away. cDNA synthesis used template-switch 5'RACE with a primer carrying a 10-nucleotide random unique molecular identifier tagging each TCR transcript. Every sequencing run yielded over 170 million TCR-beta sequences covering 15-18 subjects. The RNeasy kit was used for extraction of total RNA. Using the KAPA Real-time Library Amplification kit, TCR-beta VDJ regions were amplified with primers for the TCR constant region and the 5'RACE anchor. Sample indexes and Illumina adaptors were added in a first PCR, after which library yield was increased in a second PCR. After Ampure bead purification, the roughly 650 bp TCR product was size-selected on a 2% E-gel SizeSelection system. Before pooling, library quality was checked on a Bioanalyzer, concentration was measured with Qubit, and libraries were quantified with the Kapa Library Quantification kit. Libraries were sequenced paired-end 2 x 150 bp on an Illumina HiSeq 2500. To increase sequence diversity, roughly 23-30% phiX was spiked into each library pool. The authors' pipeline ran thus. The quality-filtered reads were processed with the UMI-based MiGEC pipeline, whose error correction step removed more than 75% of the raw TCR sequences. IMGT germline references were used for aligning VDJ genes, and each clonotype was defined as a unique CDR3 amino acid sequence together with its V-J genes. Clonal expansion, Shannon diversity, and CDR3 relatedness (CalcPairwiseDistances, ClusterSamples) were evaluated with VDJtools, and phylogenetic trees were built with CLCbio workbench. A clone was classed as expanded if it had 8 or more unique UMIs, a cutoff based on coefficient-of-variation modelling across technical triplicates. The public reads were reprocessed in TCRdb via fastp at Q25 and MiXCR, keeping in-frame beta chains. Each CDR3 protein gets just one entry, which takes the most common genes and DNA from the rows behind it. The V and J calls reflect TCRdb's pipeline rather than the authors' work. Here the sample has fewer than 50,000 distinct CDR3 sequences; around 10% occur a single time. Of the sample, around 3.9% is held by the ten largest clones.

This specimen comes from a study of neurological immune-mediated disorders (dated by TCRdb to about 2019). Notes on the research overall: Using UMI-based sequencing, the study compared peripheral blood TCR-beta repertoires from patients with HTLV-I-associated myelopathy (HAM/TSP), patients with multiple sclerosis, and healthy controls. The roughly 110 TCR-beta libraries covered PBMC samples along with longitudinal samples, technical triplicates, and paired sorted CD4+ and CD8+ T-cell subsets. Technical triplicate libraries were sequenced to precisely calculate the variability in frequency of each individual clone. Of the roughly 70 subjects in the cohort, around 14 were HAM/TSP patients, approximately 35 were multiple sclerosis patients, and some 20 were healthy controls.

Paper-wide results and their limitations: Across subjects, expanded clones never shared an identical CDR3 amino acid sequence, which suggests that the TCR-beta repertoires in every group were private. TCR clonal expansion was highest in HAM/TSP patients and lowest in MS patients, with MS patients falling below even healthy controls.

Read against the paper, the sample's time point label means: technical triplicate 1. For unsorted PBMC libraries, 2 million PBMCs were used after storage in RNAlater at -80 degrees C until RNA extraction. Peripheral blood was subjected to Ficoll-Hypaque density gradient centrifugation to isolate PBMCs, which were then cryopreserved in liquid nitrogen. Trimming costs V 6 bases and J 9 bases, and their ends lie 21 bases apart. CDR1 and CDR2 are read off the germline V gene (reference sequence) as MNHNY and SVGAGI. Taken from cysteine to phenylalanine, the CDR3 has 15 residues. Only the CDR3 DNA stays, 45 bases, in frame from base 1.

The specimen was PBMCs. This sequence was found in a man aged 55 to 69 with HTLV-1-associated myelopathy (HAM/TSP). Here the chain combines TRBV6-6 and TRBJ2-1; TRBD2 could be the D gene, as 6 bases match. The nucleotides read TGTGCCAGCAGACCCTCCGGGGGTCCCTCGGGTGAGCAGTTCTTC. Translation gives CASRPSGGPSGEQFF.